This TCR beta chain was captured by sequencing in a study of blood T cells in healthy people across ages. Whole-study findings and limits: Naive CD4+ cells and diversity were both higher in long-lived donors than in aged donors. One million T cells yielded diversity estimates that were considered underestimates.

A second PCR of 7 to 11 cycles used a sample-barcoded 5' primer and a J-beta primer mix. One entry per CDR3 protein results from TCRdb running MiXCR on the 5' RACE reads. The sample records 1.5 million to 2 million distinct CDR3 sequences, 35% to 50% being singletons. Germline V gives CDR1 SGHTA, CDR2 FQGNSA. V was clipped by 4 bases and J by 10 bases; unmatched bases: 13. This CDR3 is built from 15 residues. Comment on this clonotype: Its antigen is not known.

This chain joins TRBV7-2 and TRBJ2-1; 7 nucleotides agree with TRBD1. The sample was blood. The sequence was collected from a human donor in good health. For the CDR3, the DNA is TGTGCCAGCAGCTCCTACGCCCAATCGACAGGGGAGCAGTTCTTC. As protein: CASSSYAQSTGEQFF.